These T cell receptor beta chains were read from a single sample in a study of T cells in Graves' hyperthyroidism and ophthalmopathy. TCRdb passed the multiplex PCR reads through MiXCR, listing each CDR3 protein once. Among 550,000 to 850,000 distinct CDR3 sequences listed, about 17% were seen once. The sequenced sample consisted of blood. All receptors come from a woman in her forties or fifties with Graves' hyperthyroidism that later progressed to Graves' ophthalmopathy. Both conserved end residues are part of each CDR3. D genes are given only for firm matches. The size of a clone is reported for some rows only, either as once, few or many, or as a class for expanded clones.

CDR3 protein: CASSQEPRWGANVLTF
CDR3 DNA: TGTGCCAGCAGCCAAGAACCCCGGTGGGGGGCCAACGTCCTGACTTTC
V gene: TRBV7-3
J gene: TRBJ2-6
D gene: .
clone size: few

CDR3 protein: CASSTRTSGLQETQYF
CDR3 DNA: TGTGCCAGCAGCACCCGGACTAGCGGATTACAAGAGACCCAGTACTTC
V gene: TRBV27
J gene: TRBJ2-5
D gene: TRBD2
clone size: few

CDR3 protein: CASSQEARGMHEQFF
CDR3 DNA: TGCGCCAGCAGCCAAGAGGCCAGGGGGATGCATGAGCAGTTCTTC
V gene: TRBV4-1
J gene: TRBJ2-1
D gene: TRBD1
clone size: .

CDR3 protein: CASSPGTALPYGYTF
CDR3 DNA: TGTGCCAGCAGTCCCGGGACAGCATTACCCTATGGCTACACCTTC
V gene: TRBV6-1
J gene: TRBJ1-2
D gene: TRBD1
clone size: many

CDR3 protein: CSVGMGASTDTQYF
CDR3 DNA: TGCAGCGTTGGGATGGGGGCGAGCACAGATACGCAGTATTTT
V gene: TRBV29-1
J gene: TRBJ2-3
D gene: .
clone size: .

CDR3 protein: CASSLDHGREFSYEQYF
CDR3 DNA: TGTGCCAGCAGCTTAGATCACGGCAGGGAGTTTTCCTACGAGCAGTACTTC
V gene: TRBV11-2
J gene: TRBJ2-7
D gene: .
clone size: many

CDR3 protein: CASSYSVARTQNTEAFF
CDR3 DNA: TGTGCCAGCAGTTATTCCGTAGCACGGACACAGAACACTGAAGCTTTCTTT
V gene: TRBV27
J gene: TRBJ1-1
D gene: .
clone size: once

CDR3 protein: CASSPSIPGTYEQYF
CDR3 DNA: TGTGCCAGCTCACCAAGTATACCGGGGACCTACGAGCAGTACTTC
V gene: TRBV18
J gene: TRBJ2-7
D gene: .
clone size: many

CDR3 protein: CAIGHSGDTEAFF
CDR3 DNA: TGTGCCATCGGCCACTCGGGGGACACTGAAGCTTTCTTT
V gene: TRBV10-3
J gene: TRBJ1-1
D gene: .
clone size: many

CDR3 protein: CASSLQLAPEQFF
CDR3 DNA: TGCGCCAGCAGCTTACAACTAGCGCCTGAGCAGTTCTTC
V gene: TRBV5-1
J gene: TRBJ2-1
D gene: TRBD2
clone size: .

CDR3 protein: CSVGGLAGRSYNEQFF
CDR3 DNA: TGCAGCGTCGGAGGACTAGCGGGGAGGTCCTACAATGAGCAGTTCTTC
V gene: TRBV29-1
J gene: TRBJ2-1
D gene: TRBD2
clone size: few

CDR3 protein: CASSSGLASSYERYF
CDR3 DNA: TGCGCCAGCAGTTCGGGACTAGCGTCATCCTACGAGCGGTACTTC
V gene: TRBV4-1
J gene: TRBJ2-7
D gene: TRBD2
clone size: .

CDR3 protein: CASSVEGSPSTDTQYF
CDR3 DNA: TGTGCCAGCAGCGTAGAGGGCAGTCCTAGCACAGATACGCAGTATTTT
V gene: TRBV9
J gene: TRBJ2-3
D gene: .
clone size: few

CDR3 protein: CSARGGVRYGYTF
CDR3 DNA: TGCAGTGCTAGAGGGGGGGTTCGCTATGGCTACACCTTC
V gene: TRBV20-1
J gene: TRBJ1-2
D gene: .
clone size: .

CDR3 protein: CASSLRQTDTQYF
CDR3 DNA: TGTGCCAGCAGTTTAAGGCAGACAGATACGCAGTATTTT
V gene: TRBV27
J gene: TRBJ2-3
D gene: .
clone size: many

CDR3 protein: CASSQRDLNTEAFF
CDR3 DNA: TGTGCCAGCAGCCAAAGGGACTTGAACACTGAAGCTTTCTTT
V gene: TRBV3-1
J gene: TRBJ1-1
D gene: .
clone size: many

CDR3 protein: CASSLSGWRGGGETQYF
CDR3 DNA: TGTGCCAGCAGTTTATCGGGGTGGCGGGGGGGTGGAGAGACCCAGTACTTC
V gene: TRBV27
J gene: TRBJ2-5
D gene: TRBD2
clone size: .

CDR3 protein: CAVRRGVLNIQYF
CDR3 DNA: TGTGCTGTTAGGCGGGGGGTCCTAAACATTCAGTACTTC
V gene: TRBV30
J gene: TRBJ2-4
D gene: TRBD2
clone size: .

CDR3 protein: CASNTVLSQPQHF
CDR3 DNA: TGTGCCAGCAACACTGTGCTGTCCCAGCCCCAGCATTTT
V gene: TRBV19
J gene: TRBJ1-5
D gene: .
clone size: few

CDR3 protein: CASSPGLAGGRKTQYF
CDR3 DNA: TGTGCCAGCAGTCCGGGGCTAGCGGGAGGGCGAAAGACCCAGTACTTC
V gene: TRBV12-3/TRBV12-4
J gene: TRBJ2-5
D gene: TRBD2
clone size: .

CDR3 protein: CASGPGTGMIDEQFF
CDR3 DNA: TGTGCCAGCGGCCCCGGGACAGGGATGATCGATGAGCAGTTCTTC
V gene: TRBV6-1
J gene: TRBJ2-1
D gene: TRBD1
clone size: few

CDR3 protein: CASMVKGALGETQYF
CDR3 DNA: TGTGCCAGCATGGTCAAGGGGGCTTTAGGGGAGACCCAGTACTTC
V gene: TRBV3-1
J gene: TRBJ2-5
D gene: TRBD1
clone size: many

CDR3 protein: CSSTGTGGTEAFF
CDR3 DNA: TGCAGCTCAACCGGGACAGGGGGAACTGAAGCTTTCTTT
V gene: TRBV29-1
J gene: TRBJ1-1
D gene: TRBD1
clone size: many

CDR3 protein: CASSPLRTGQETQYF
CDR3 DNA: TGTGCCAGCAGCCCCCTAAGGACAGGACAAGAGACCCAGTACTTC
V gene: TRBV7-8
J gene: TRBJ2-5
D gene: TRBD1
clone size: many

CDR3 protein: CASTLRGRNGNEQFF
CDR3 DNA: TGTGCCAGCACCCTCAGGGGGCGAAATGGTAATGAGCAGTTCTTC
V gene: TRBV12-3/TRBV12-4
J gene: TRBJ2-1
D gene: TRBD1
clone size: once

CDR3 protein: CASSLGILAGGADTLAKNIQYF
CDR3 DNA: TGTGCCAGCAGCTTAGGCATACTAGCGGGGGGCGCCGATACCTTAGCCAAAAACATTCAGTACTTC
V gene: TRBV7-9
J gene: TRBJ2-4
D gene: TRBD2
clone size: .

CDR3 protein: CASSQIRAAGEQFF
CDR3 DNA: TGTGCCAGCAGCCAAATAAGGGCCGCCGGGGAGCAGTTCTTC
V gene: TRBV3-1
J gene: TRBJ2-1
D gene: .
clone size: .

CDR3 protein: CASSLGQWANQPQHF
CDR3 DNA: TGTGCCAGCAGTTTAGGGCAGTGGGCCAATCAGCCCCAGCATTTT
V gene: TRBV12-3/TRBV12-4
J gene: TRBJ1-5
D gene: .
clone size: few

CDR3 protein: CASSSRLGYEQYF
CDR3 DNA: TGTGCCAGCAGTTCCCGACTTGGCTACGAGCAGTACTTC
V gene: TRBV6-5
J gene: TRBJ2-7
D gene: .
clone size: .

CDR3 protein: CASSQDWGDLNTEAFF
CDR3 DNA: TGTGCCAGCAGCCAAGATTGGGGGGACCTGAACACTGAAGCTTTCTTT
V gene: TRBV3-1
J gene: TRBJ1-1
D gene: .
clone size: many

CDR3 protein: CASSAPKTGFYGYTF
CDR3 DNA: TGTGCCAGCAGTGCACCCAAAACAGGGTTTTATGGCTACACCTTC
V gene: TRBV9
J gene: TRBJ1-2
D gene: .
clone size: .

CDR3 protein: CSVRGANRYGYTF
CDR3 DNA: TGCAGCGTCCGAGGCGCGAACCGGTATGGCTACACCTTC
V gene: TRBV29-1
J gene: TRBJ1-2
D gene: .
clone size: .

CDR3 protein: CASSQGTGGVEGYTF
CDR3 DNA: TGTGCCAGCAGCCAAGGGACAGGGGGCGTCGAAGGCTACACCTTC
V gene: TRBV14
J gene: TRBJ1-2
D gene: TRBD1
clone size: few